The T cell receptor (beta chain) under discussion was sequenced for a study of T cells after yellow fever vaccination. Study overall: Fractions of low cell number were prepared using SMART-Seq v4 Ultra Low Input.

TCRdb reprocessed the 5' RACE reads with MiXCR, giving one entry per CDR3 protein. The sample includes a few hundred thousand distinct CDR3 sequences, under 5% seen only once; the top ten take about 24%. This CDR3 region has 12 residues. From germline, CDR1 is SQVTM and CDR2 ANQGSEA. V lost 8 bases and J lost 5, with 15 bases in between. This clonotype originated in a man in his late teens or twenties who received the YFV17D yellow fever vaccine. This chain uses TRBV29-1 with TRBJ2-5, with a tentative D call TRBD1 (5 bases). Specimen: PBMCs, collected 5 days after the yellow fever booster vaccination. The CDR3 bases are TGCAGCTCGATCGACAGAATGGAGACCCAGTACTTC. Encoded protein: CSSIDRMETQYF.